This T cell receptor beta chain was profiled in a study of shared clonotypes between healthy human individuals. Regarding the study as a whole: Non-shared clonotypes were found to have lower generation probabilities than the clonotypes that were shared by all four of the sorted-subset donors.

Authors' data handling: For the immunoSEQ data, sequences were junction-only without quality scores, so filtering differed. Profiled with immunoSEQ multiplex PCR; TCRdb holds only in-frame clones, not every one. That table gives V, J and clone size, and the DNA gave D and trimming. The sample contains millions of clones, around nine tenths of which appear only once. This CDR3 has 18 residues. Germline CDR1 reads SNHLY; CDR2 reads FYNNEI. The V segment lost 4 bases and the J segment 2 bases; nucleotides outside the gene matches: 13. With regard to this clone: Its antigen is currently unknown.

The chain carries TRBV2 and TRBJ2-5; TRBD1 agrees at 10 bases. The sequence was collected from a young man in good health. Sequenced input: naive CD4+ T cells sorted from blood. The sample's subset: CD45RA+ positively selected. CDR3 loop: CASSGWDGTGVKQETQYF. CDR3 coding DNA: TGTGCCAGCAGTGGGTGGGACGGGACAGGGGTTAAACAAGAGACCCAGTACTTC.